This T cell receptor (beta chain) came from a study of blood T cell repertoires in COVID-19 (dated by TCRdb to about 2020). In the study overall: Samples covering the acute and convalescent phases of COVID-19 were provided by collaborators in the United States, Italy and Spain. Where HLA class I and class II types were available, the types were taken from metadata supplied by the sample provider, not from assay-based typing. The prospective study material was composed of cDNA or gDNA derived from T cells, B-cell-depleted T cells, or PBMCs. Sample metadata almost always included a de-identified subject ID, COVID-19 status, age in years and sex. The dataset comprised deeply sampled blood TCRbeta repertoires from subjects exposed to, actively infected with, or recovered from COVID-19. The repertoires were released in a freely available public database intended as a resource for research on the immune response to SARS-CoV-2. The samples were drawn from two sources: the first 160 participants of the ongoing ImmuneRACE study, and 1,000 to 1,500 subjects contributed by 6 global collaborators. Findings and caveats that apply to the study as a whole: The quantity of clinical and demographic metadata differed by source and by participant and was supplied without curation.

In the case of this clone: Its binding antigen is unknown. No much larger clone is present one base from it, and per-base qualities are unavailable.

Taken from the germline V gene, the CDR1 and CDR2 loops are SNHLY and FYNNEI. The V and J ends are trimmed by 4 bases and 4 bases, leaving 10 bases between them. The CDR3 sequence holds 14 residues, the cysteine and phenylalanine included. The entry retains the CDR3 DNA only, 42 bases that are in frame from base 1. TCRbeta CDR3 regions were amplified from genomic DNA using the immunoSEQ Assay, a bias-controlled multiplex PCR. Turning to the authors' computational methods: Nucleated cell counts per sample were estimated from amplification of reference gene primers within the assay. Sequence reads were collapsed and filtered to measure the absolute abundance of every unique TCRbeta CDR3 rearrangement. For each sample, productive Simpson clonality was calculated by taking the square root of Simpson's diversity index across productive rearrangements. TCRdb holds this immuneACCESS table with in-frame rearrangements only. Some clones are missing; in checked studies, unresolved V genes explain under half, and the rest has no known cause. The D gene and trimming were derived from the DNA, and the V and J assignments and clone size from that table. The sample has over 100,000 clones on record, 88% of them singletons. In total, the top ten clones hold under 13% of the sample.

The collaborating institutions used their own protocols to collect whole blood in K2EDTA tubes. For TCRbeta analysis, collaborators shipped samples in one of three forms: frozen whole blood, isolated PBMCs, or DNA extracted from either of those sample types. Rearrangement joined TRBV2 to TRBJ2-2; no D gene is confidently identified. Sequencing used peripheral blood. The source is a man aged 45 to 65 with acute or convalescent COVID-19. In nucleotides, the sequence is TGTGCCAGCAGTGTTGTCCGCGGCACCGGGGAGCTGTTTTTT. This sequence encodes CASSVVRGTGELFF.